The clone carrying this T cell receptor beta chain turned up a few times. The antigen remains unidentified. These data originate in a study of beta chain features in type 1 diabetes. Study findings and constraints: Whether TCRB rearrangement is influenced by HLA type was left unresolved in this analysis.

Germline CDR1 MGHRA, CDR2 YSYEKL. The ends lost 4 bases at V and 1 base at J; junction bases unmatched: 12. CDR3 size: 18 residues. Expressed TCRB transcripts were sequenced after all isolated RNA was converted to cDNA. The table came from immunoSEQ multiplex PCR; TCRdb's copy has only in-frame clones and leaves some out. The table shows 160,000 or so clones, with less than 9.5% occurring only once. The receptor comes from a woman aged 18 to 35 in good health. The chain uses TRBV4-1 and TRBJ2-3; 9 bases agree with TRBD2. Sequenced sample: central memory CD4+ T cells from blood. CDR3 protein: CASSPTPGGGGGTDTQYF. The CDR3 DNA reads TGCGCCAGCAGCCCTACACCCGGCGGGGGGGGAGGCACAGATACGCAGTATTTT.